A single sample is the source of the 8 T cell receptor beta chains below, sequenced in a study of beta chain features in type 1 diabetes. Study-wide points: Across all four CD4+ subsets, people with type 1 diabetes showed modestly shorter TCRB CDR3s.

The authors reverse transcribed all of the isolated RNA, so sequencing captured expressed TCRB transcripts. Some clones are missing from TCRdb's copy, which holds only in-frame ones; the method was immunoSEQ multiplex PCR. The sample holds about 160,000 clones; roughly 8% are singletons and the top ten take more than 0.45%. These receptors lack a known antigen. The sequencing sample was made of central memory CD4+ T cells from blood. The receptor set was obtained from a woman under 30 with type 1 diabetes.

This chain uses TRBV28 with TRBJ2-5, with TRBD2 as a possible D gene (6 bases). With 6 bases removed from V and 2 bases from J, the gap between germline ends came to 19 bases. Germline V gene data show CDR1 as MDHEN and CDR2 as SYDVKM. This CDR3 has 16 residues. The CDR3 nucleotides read TGTGCCAGCAGAGACTCCGAACTAGCCCAACAAGAGACCCAGTACTTC. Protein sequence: CASRDSELAQQETQYF.

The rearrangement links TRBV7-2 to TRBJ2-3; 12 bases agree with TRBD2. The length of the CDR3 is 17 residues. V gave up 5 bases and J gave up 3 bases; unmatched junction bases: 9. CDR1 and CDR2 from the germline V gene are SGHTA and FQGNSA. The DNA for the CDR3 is TGTGCCAGCAGCCCGCGACTAGCGGGAGATAGGACAGATACGCAGTATTTT. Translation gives CASSPRLAGDRTDTQYF.

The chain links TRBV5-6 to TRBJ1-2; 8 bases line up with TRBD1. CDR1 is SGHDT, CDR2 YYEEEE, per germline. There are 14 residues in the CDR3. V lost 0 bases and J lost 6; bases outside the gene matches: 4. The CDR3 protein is CASSLVTGEDGYTF. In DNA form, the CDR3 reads TGTGCCAGCAGCTTGGTGACAGGGGAGGATGGCTACACCTTC.

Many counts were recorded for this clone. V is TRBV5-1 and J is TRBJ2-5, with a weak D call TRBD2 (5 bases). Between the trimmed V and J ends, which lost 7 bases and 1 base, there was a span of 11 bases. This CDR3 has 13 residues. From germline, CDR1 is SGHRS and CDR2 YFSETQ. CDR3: CASGPEGQETQYF. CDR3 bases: TGCGCCAGCGGTCCTGAGGGCCAAGAGACCCAGTACTTC.

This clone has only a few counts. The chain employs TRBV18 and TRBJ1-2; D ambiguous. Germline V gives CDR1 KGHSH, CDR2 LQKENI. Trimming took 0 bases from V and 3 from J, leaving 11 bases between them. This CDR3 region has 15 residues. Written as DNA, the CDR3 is TGTGCCAGCTCACCACCGGTCGGGGTCGACTATGGCTACACCTTC. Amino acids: CASSPPVGVDYGYTF.

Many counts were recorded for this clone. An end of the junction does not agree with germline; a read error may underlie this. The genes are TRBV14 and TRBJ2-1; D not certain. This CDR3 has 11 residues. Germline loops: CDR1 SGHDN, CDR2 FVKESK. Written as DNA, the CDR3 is TGTGCCAGCAGCCAAGGGAGTCTTCCCCTCTTC. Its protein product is CASSQGSLPLF. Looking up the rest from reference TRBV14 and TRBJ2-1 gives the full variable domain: EAGVTQFPSHSVIEKGQTVTLRCDPISGHDNLYWYRRVMGKEIKFLLHFVKESKQDESGMPNNRFLAERTGGTYSTLKVQPAELEDSGVYFCASSQGSLPLFGPGTRLTVL.

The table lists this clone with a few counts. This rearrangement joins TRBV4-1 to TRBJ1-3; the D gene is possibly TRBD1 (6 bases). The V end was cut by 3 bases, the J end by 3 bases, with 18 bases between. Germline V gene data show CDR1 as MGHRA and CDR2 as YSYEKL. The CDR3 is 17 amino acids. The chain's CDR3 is CASSQTRDNPSGNTIYF. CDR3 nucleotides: TGCGCCAGCAGCCAGACCCGGGACAATCCAAGTGGAAACACCATATATTTT.

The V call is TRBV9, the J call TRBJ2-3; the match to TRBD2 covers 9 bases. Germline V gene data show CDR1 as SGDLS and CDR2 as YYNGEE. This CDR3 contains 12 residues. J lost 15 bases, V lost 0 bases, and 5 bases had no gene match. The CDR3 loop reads CASSVDGTSHYF. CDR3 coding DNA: TGTGCCAGCAGCGTAGACGGGACTAGCCACTATTTT.